Following are 17 T cell receptor beta chains from one sample sequenced in a study of T cell responses to AZD1222 COVID-19 vaccine. Assay used: immunoSEQ multiplex PCR; TCRdb lists only in-frame clones, some missing. Among about 150,000 clones listed, approximately 85% were seen once. The specimen comprised peripheral blood, sampled on day 0 of AZD1222 vaccination. These receptors all come from an adult in good health.

The chain recombines TRBV11-2 with TRBJ1-5; 7 nucleotides match TRBD1. The germline gives CDR1 SGHAT, CDR2 FQNNGV. The V and J ends lost 0 bases and 2 bases, in that order; junction bases with no gene match: 4. The CDR3 totals 16 residues. The CDR3 reads CASSLDTGVGNQPQHF. The CDR3 DNA sequence: TGTGCCAGCAGCTTAGACACAGGGGTGGGCAATCAGCCCCAGCATTTT.

This clone has just a few counts. The chain carries TRBV9 and TRBJ2-7; D remains unclear. Deletions cut 2 bases from V and 0 bases from J, with 6 bases between. This CDR3 has 13 amino acids. The germline V gene has CDR1 SGDLS and CDR2 YYNGEE. In DNA, the CDR3 is TGTGCCAGCAGCGTTACAGACTCCTACGAGCAGTACTTC. Its protein is CASSVTDSYEQYF.

This chain uses TRBV2 with TRBJ1-3; weak D call: TRBD1 (6 bases). This CDR3 is 15 amino acids long. V was pared by 6 bases and J by 0 bases, with 12 bases between. Germline CDR1 SNHLY, CDR2 FYNNEI. CDR3 DNA: TGTGCCAGCAGCCCACAGGGTAGCTCTGGAAACACCATATATTTT. It is translated as CASSPQGSSGNTIYF. The whole variable domain, remainder taken from reference TRBV2 and TRBJ1-3, is EPEVTQTPSHQVTQMGQEVILRCVPISNHLYFYWYRQILGQKVEFLVSFYNNEISEKSEIFDDQFSVERPDGSNFTLKIRSTKLEDSAMYFCASSPQGSSGNTIYFGEGSWLTVV.

The count of this clone is one. V and J are TRBV4-1 and TRBJ1-2; the D is unclear. V was clipped by 1 base and J by 2 bases, with 11 bases between them. The CDR3 is made up of 15 amino acids. Germline V lookup: CDR1 MGHRA, CDR2 YSYEKL. DNA of the CDR3: TGCGCCAGCAGCCAAGTTCTTGACCTAAACTATGGCTACACCTTC. Its translation is CASSQVLDLNYGYTF.

The genes are TRBV5-1 and TRBJ2-1; 10 nucleotides match TRBD2. The junction had 13 bases not matched to a gene; V was cut back by 4 bases and J by 9 bases. From germline, CDR1 is SGHRS and CDR2 YFSETQ. This CDR3 contains 16 residues. This CDR3 reads CASSPTLAGVPPEQFF. The CDR3 nucleotides are TGCGCCAGCAGCCCGACCCTAGCGGGAGTCCCCCCTGAGCAGTTCTTC.

The genes are TRBV27 and TRBJ1-6, with a weak D call TRBD1 (5 bases). This CDR3 is built from 15 residues. Germline V lookup: CDR1 MNHEY, CDR2 SMNVEV (reference sequence). V lost 6 bases, J lost 2 bases, and 11 bases lay in between. The CDR3: CASRGDRPYNSPLHF. The CDR3 DNA follows: TGTGCCAGCAGAGGAGACAGACCCTATAATTCACCCCTCCACTTT.

The rearrangement uses TRBV9 and TRBJ2-1; D unclear. Trimming removed 1 base at V and 5 bases at J, with 7 bases between. CDR3 size: 13 residues. Per the germline V gene, CDR1 is SGDLS and CDR2 is YYNGEE. CDR3 sequence: CASSVPNNNEQFF. The DNA for the CDR3 is TGTGCCAGCAGCGTACCTAACAACAATGAGCAGTTCTTC.

The CDR3 DNA is TGTGCCAGCATCAAGTGGGTCCGGAGCGGGAGAGGACCGAAATACGAGCAGTACTTC. Translation gives CASIKWVRSGRGPKYEQYF. The rearrangement uses TRBV9 and TRBJ2-7; 8 nucleotides align to TRBD2. This CDR3 contains 19 residues. Germline values: CDR1 SGDLS, CDR2 YYNGEE. V was clipped by 6 bases and J by 4 bases; unmatched bases: 24.

A single count supports this clone. The V and J genes are TRBV2 and TRBJ2-4; D gene ambiguous. Between the trimmed V and J ends, which lost 4 bases and 1 base, there was a span of 8 bases. Germline CDR1 is SNHLY and CDR2 is FYNNEI. The CDR3 consists of 14 residues. This CDR3 is CASSGVGAKNIQYF. The DNA for the CDR3 is TGTGCCAGCAGTGGGGTGGGGGCCAAAAACATTCAGTACTTC.

The chain has TRBV27 and TRBJ2-7, with D perhaps matching TRBD1 (6 bases). This CDR3 is 15 amino acids long. In germline, CDR1 is MNHEY, CDR2 SMNVEV (reference sequence). V shed 5 bases and J shed 2 bases, with 16 bases lying between them. The CDR3 region has the DNA TGTGCCAGCAGTACCCAGACAGGCCGAACCTACGAGCAGTACTTC. It specifies CASSTQTGRTYEQYF.

This clone came up once. The gene calls are TRBV27 and TRBJ2-2; no clear D. From germline, CDR1 is MNHEY and CDR2 SMNVEV (reference sequence). With 5 bases removed from V and 5 bases from J, the gap between germline ends came to 6 bases. The CDR3 is made up of 12 amino acids. In DNA form, the CDR3 reads TGTGCCAGCAGTCCCCTAACCGGGGAGCTGTTTTTT. Its translation is CASSPLTGELFF.

The chain is built from TRBV28 and TRBJ1-4; possibly TRBD1 for D (5 bases). The germline V gene encodes CDR1 MDHEN and CDR2 SYDVKM. Trimming stripped 6 bases from V and 4 bases from J, with 15 bases between. The CDR3 contains 15 residues. The CDR3 here is CASRPGTTYNEKLFF. CDR3 nucleotides: TGTGCCAGCAGGCCCGGGACCACCTATAATGAAAAACTGTTTTTT.

The V gene is TRBV7-9, the J gene TRBJ1-4; no clear D. The ends were cut back, 2 bases at V and 3 bases at J, with 7 bases in the middle. This CDR3 region has 14 residues. CDR1 SEHNR and CDR2 FQNEAQ come from the germline V gene (reference sequence). DNA for the CDR3: TGTGCCAGCAGCTTACGGCCACCTAATGAAAAACTGTTTTTT. Its translation: CASSLRPPNEKLFF. The variable domain in full, completed from reference TRBV7-9 and TRBJ1-4, reads DTGVSQNPRHKITKRGQNVTFRCDPISEHNRLYWYRQTLGQGPEFLTYFQNEAQLEKSRLLSDRFSAERPKGSFSTLEIQRTEQGDSAMYLCASSLRPPNEKLFFGSGTQLSVL.

The chain is built from TRBV7-2 and TRBJ1-1; TRBD1 is a possible D gene (5 bases). V gave up 5 bases and J gave up 10 bases, with 20 bases separating them. Looked up from germline, CDR1 is SGHTA and CDR2 is FQGNSA. CDR3 length: 14 amino acids. The CDR3 protein is CASSPEGGGVGAFF. The CDR3 DNA reads TGTGCCAGCAGCCCCGAGGGTGGGGGGGTCGGAGCTTTCTTT.

This chain uses TRBV6-5 with TRBJ1-2, with TRBD1 as a possible D gene (6 bases). V was trimmed by 5 bases and J by 7 bases, leaving 14 bases between them. Germline loops: CDR1 MNHEY, CDR2 SVGAGI. CDR3 size: 13 residues. CDR3 in DNA: TGTGCCAGCAGTCCCGACAGGAAGGGTGGCTACACCTTC. Translating gives CASSPDRKGGYTF.

The chain recombines TRBV28 with TRBJ1-5; weak D call: TRBD1 (6 bases). The germline CDR1 and CDR2 sequences are MDHEN and SYDVKM. V lost 1 base, J lost 5 bases, and 12 bases lay in between. The CDR3 contains 15 residues. DNA for the CDR3: TGTGCCAGCAGTTTATTTCTGACAGGATATCAGCCCCAGCATTTT. Translated, it gives CASSLFLTGYQPQHF.

In this sample, this clone turned up a few times. The V call is TRBV10-2, the J call TRBJ1-4, with D possibly TRBD1 on 5 matching bases. V was clipped by 0 bases and J by 6 bases, with 11 bases between them. The V gene's germline CDR1 is WSHSY and CDR2 SAAADI. CDR3 length: 15 residues. Here the CDR3 reads CASSESGRGYEKLFF. CDR3 sequence (DNA): TGCGCCAGCAGTGAGTCGGGGAGGGGTTATGAAAAACTGTTTTTT.